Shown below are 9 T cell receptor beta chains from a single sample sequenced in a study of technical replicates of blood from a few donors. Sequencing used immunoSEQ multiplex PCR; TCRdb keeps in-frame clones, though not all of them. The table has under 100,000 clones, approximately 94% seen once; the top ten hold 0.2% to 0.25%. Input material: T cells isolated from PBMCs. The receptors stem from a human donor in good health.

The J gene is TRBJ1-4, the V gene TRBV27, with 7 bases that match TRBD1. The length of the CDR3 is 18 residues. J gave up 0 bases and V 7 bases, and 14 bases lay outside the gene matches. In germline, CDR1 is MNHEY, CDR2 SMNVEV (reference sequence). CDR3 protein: CASKDPNRGPTTNEKLFF. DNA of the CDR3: TGTGCCAGCAAAGACCCGAACAGGGGCCCCACAACTAATGAAAAACTGTTTTTT. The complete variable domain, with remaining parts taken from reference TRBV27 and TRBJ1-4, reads EAQVTQNPRYLITVTGKKLTVTCSQNMNHEYMSWYRQDPGLGLRQIYYSMNVEVTDKGDVPEGYKVSRKEKRNFPLILESPSPNQTSLYFCASKDPNRGPTTNEKLFFGSGTQLSVL.

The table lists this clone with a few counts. DNA for the CDR3: TGTGCCAGCTCACCGCAGAAGATGAACACTGAAGCTTTCTTT. This codes for CASSPQKMNTEAFF. This chain connects TRBV18 to TRBJ1-1; D unresolved. V was pared by 3 bases and J by 0 bases, with 8 bases between. From germline, CDR1 is KGHSH and CDR2 LQKENI. The CDR3 runs to 14 residues.

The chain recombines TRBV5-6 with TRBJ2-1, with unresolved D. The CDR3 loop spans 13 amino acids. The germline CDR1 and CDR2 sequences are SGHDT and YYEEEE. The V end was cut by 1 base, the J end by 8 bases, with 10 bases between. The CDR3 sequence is CASSLSSVYEQFF. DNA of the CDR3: TGTGCCAGCAGCTTGTCGTCGGTGTATGAGCAGTTCTTC.

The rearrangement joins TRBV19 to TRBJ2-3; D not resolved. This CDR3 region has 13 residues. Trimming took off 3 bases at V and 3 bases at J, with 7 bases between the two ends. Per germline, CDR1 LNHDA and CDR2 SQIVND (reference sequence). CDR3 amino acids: CASSIPRTDTQYF. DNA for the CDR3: TGTGCCAGTAGTATCCCTAGGACAGATACGCAGTATTTT.

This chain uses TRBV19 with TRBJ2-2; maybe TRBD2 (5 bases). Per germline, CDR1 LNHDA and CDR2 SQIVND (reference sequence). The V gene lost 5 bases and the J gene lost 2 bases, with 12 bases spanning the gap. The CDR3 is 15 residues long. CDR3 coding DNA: TGTGCCAGTAGTTTTGGAGGACTTAACACCGGGGAGCTGTTTTTT. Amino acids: CASSFGGLNTGELFF.

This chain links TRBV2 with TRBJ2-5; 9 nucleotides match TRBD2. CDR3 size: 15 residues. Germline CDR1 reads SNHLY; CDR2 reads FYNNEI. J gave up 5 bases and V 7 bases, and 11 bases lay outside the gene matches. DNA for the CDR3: TGTGCCAGCATGAGGCGGGGGGGCCCTGTGGAGACCCAGTACTTC. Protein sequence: CASMRRGGPVETQYF.

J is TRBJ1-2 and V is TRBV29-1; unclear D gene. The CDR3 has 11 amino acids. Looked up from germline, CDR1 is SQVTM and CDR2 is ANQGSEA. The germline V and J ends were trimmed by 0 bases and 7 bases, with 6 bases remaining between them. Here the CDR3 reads CSVEDTSGYTF. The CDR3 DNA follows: TGCAGCGTTGAAGACACAAGTGGCTACACCTTC.

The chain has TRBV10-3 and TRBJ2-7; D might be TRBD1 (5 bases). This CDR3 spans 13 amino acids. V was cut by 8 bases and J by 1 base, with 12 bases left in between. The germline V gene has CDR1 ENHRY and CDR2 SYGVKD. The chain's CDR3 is CAILGELSYEQYF. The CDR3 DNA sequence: TGTGCCATCTTAGGGGAACTTTCCTACGAGCAGTACTTC.

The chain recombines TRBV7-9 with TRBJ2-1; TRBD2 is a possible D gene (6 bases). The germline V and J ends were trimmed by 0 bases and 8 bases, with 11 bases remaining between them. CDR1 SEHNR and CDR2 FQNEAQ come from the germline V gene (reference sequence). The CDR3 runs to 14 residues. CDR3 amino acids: CASSLASGVDEQFF. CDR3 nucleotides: TGTGCCAGCAGCTTAGCATCGGGGGTCGATGAGCAGTTCTTC.